The 32 T cell receptor beta chains below all came from one sample that was sequenced in a study of blood T cell repertoires in COVID-19. The repertoire was sequenced with immunoSEQ multiplex PCR; TCRdb's copy has only in-frame clones and lacks some. Of under 400,000 clones in the sample, roughly 86% are singletons; the top ten hold roughly a tenth. Sample: peripheral blood. The receptor set was obtained from a woman aged 30 to 39 with COVID-19, enrolled during active disease.

The rearrangement joins TRBV7-3 to TRBJ2-3; 10 bases are shared with TRBD2. The CDR3 consists of 16 residues. The trim removed 2 bases at V and 5 bases at J, leaving 7 bases unmatched. Germline lookup yields CDR1 SGHTA and CDR2 FQGTGA. CDR3 sequence: CASSLLAGVAGDTQYF. As DNA, the CDR3 is TGTGCCAGCAGCTTACTAGCGGGAGTGGCGGGAGATACGCAGTATTTT.

V and J are TRBV7-2 and TRBJ2-1, with 8 bases fitting TRBD1. Germline CDR1 is SGHTA and CDR2 is FQGNSA. V lost 5 bases and J lost 3; bases outside the gene matches: 3. CDR3 length: 14 residues. CDR3 loop: CASSRGTGYNEQFF. The CDR3 coding sequence is TGTGCCAGCAGCCGCGGGACAGGCTACAATGAGCAGTTCTTC.

The rearrangement uses TRBV4-2 and TRBJ2-6, with D tentatively TRBD1 (5 bases). This CDR3 has 15 amino acids. Germline lookup yields CDR1 LGHNA and CDR2 YNFKEQ. Deletions cut 3 bases from V and 4 bases from J, with 10 bases between. CDR3 coding DNA: TGTGCCAGCAGCCAGCAGGGTTCCGGGGCCAACGTCCTGACTTTC. Its protein is CASSQQGSGANVLTF.

The chain uses TRBV24-1 and TRBJ2-1; a possible D gene is TRBD2 (6 bases). The V and J ends lost 5 bases and 8 bases respectively, with 9 bases between them. This CDR3 is 12 amino acids long. The germline V gene encodes CDR1 KGHDR and CDR2 SFDVKD. Here the CDR3 reads CATSGLAYEQFF. In DNA, the CDR3 is TGTGCCACCAGTGGTCTAGCGTATGAGCAGTTCTTC.

This chain joins TRBV27 and TRBJ1-1, with D hard to call. From germline, CDR1 is MNHEY and CDR2 SMNVEV (reference sequence). V dropped 3 bases and J dropped 0 bases, with 8 bases sitting between them. The CDR3 loop spans 14 amino acids. CDR3 sequence (DNA): TGTGCCAGCAGTTTTGCGGGTATGAACACTGAAGCTTTCTTT. Amino acids: CASSFAGMNTEAFF.

The chain is built from TRBV9 and TRBJ2-2; 11 positions match TRBD2. The germline CDR1 and CDR2 sequences are SGDLS and YYNGEE. With V trimmed by 4 bases and J by 7 bases, 9 bases remained unmatched. The CDR3 runs to 16 residues. The CDR3 region is CASSSRLAGRVGELFF. DNA for the CDR3: TGTGCCAGCAGCTCCCGACTAGCGGGAAGGGTCGGGGAGCTGTTTTTT.

V and J are TRBV5-1 and TRBJ2-5; TRBD1 aligns across 9 bases. V was clipped by 3 bases and J by 10 bases; unmatched bases: 13. The CDR3 sequence is 15 residues long. The V gene's germline CDR1 is SGHRS and CDR2 YFSETQ. Written as DNA, the CDR3 is TGCGCCAGCAGCTGGGGGGACAGGGCCCACGGGGGCCAGTACTTC. It is translated as CASSWGDRAHGGQYF.

This clone was counted a few times. J is TRBJ1-2 and V is TRBV4-3; 8 nucleotides align to TRBD1. The ends lost 4 bases at V and 4 bases at J; junction bases unmatched: 5. This CDR3 region has 14 residues. Looked up from germline, CDR1 is LGHNA and CDR2 is YSLEER. CDR3 DNA sequence: TGCGCCAGCAGCCCGGGACAGGCCGGCTATGGCTACACCTTC. It translates to CASSPGQAGYGYTF.

This chain's CDR3 is CASKKLRGGSYEQYF. The CDR3 DNA reads as TGTGCCAGCAAAAAACTCAGGGGAGGGTCCTACGAGCAGTACTTC. The gene calls are TRBV6-6 and TRBJ2-7; D possibly corresponds to TRBD2 (7 bases). V lost 7 bases and J lost 1, with 17 bases in between. CDR1 is MNHNY and CDR2 is SVGAGI in the germline V gene (reference sequence). The CDR3 loop spans 15 amino acids.

This chain connects TRBV30 to TRBJ2-2, with 9 bases that match TRBD2. Losses at the gene ends were 2 bases for V and 4 bases for J; bases not matched to a gene: 8. From germline, CDR1 is GTSNPN and CDR2 SVGIG (reference sequence). This CDR3 is built from 16 residues. The CDR3 region has the DNA TGTGCCTGGAGTTCGGCTAGCGGGGTCCCCACCGGGGAGCTGTTTTTT. Translation: CAWSSASGVPTGELFF.

This chain links TRBV30 with TRBJ2-2, with 7 nucleotides matching TRBD2. With 4 bases clipped from V and 0 bases from J, the junction kept 8 bases outside the gene matches. Germline-derived CDR1 and CDR2 are GTSNPN and SVGIG (reference sequence). The CDR3 contains 16 residues. The CDR3 DNA reads TGTGCCTGGAACCTAATGGGGGGGTCGAACACCGGGGAGCTGTTTTTT. This sequence encodes CAWNLMGGSNTGELFF.

This clone appeared once. This chain connects TRBV7-2 to TRBJ2-7; D might be TRBD2 (6 bases). The V gene's germline CDR1 is SGHTA and CDR2 FQGNSA. The CDR3 has 13 amino acids. V lost 5 bases and J 7 bases, leaving 15 bases between the germline ends. The CDR3 nucleotides read TGTGCCAGCAGCGCCCTTAGCGGCTTGGAGCAGTACTTC. The encoded protein is CASSALSGLEQYF.

The chain carries TRBV11-3 and TRBJ2-1, with TRBD1 identical over 7 bases. Per germline, CDR1 SGHNT and CDR2 YENEEA. The CDR3 has 15 amino acids. Unmatched junction bases numbered 11, after V lost 4 bases and J lost 8 bases. The CDR3 loop is CASSSRDSLGDEQFF. The CDR3 nucleotides are TGTGCCAGCAGCTCTCGGGACAGCCTAGGGGATGAGCAGTTCTTC. Looking up the rest from reference TRBV11-3 and TRBJ2-1 gives the full variable domain: EAGVVQSPRYKIIEKKQPVAFWCNPISGHNTLYWYLQNLGQGPELLIRYENEEAVDDSQLPKDRFSAERLKGVDSTLKIQPAELGDSAVYLCASSSRDSLGDEQFFGPGTRLTVL.

CDR3 amino acids: CASSKKKDRGAGELFF. The DNA of the CDR3 is TGTGCCAGCAGCAAAAAAAAGGACAGGGGAGCCGGGGAGCTGTTTTTT. The genes are TRBV21-1 and TRBJ2-2; the table's D gene call, TRBD1, was not cross checked with the DNA. TRBV21-1 is reported as a pseudogene. The CDR3 is 16 amino acids.

The chain employs TRBV7-3 and TRBJ2-1; 8 bases map to TRBD2. Germline V gene lookup returns CDR1 SGHTA and CDR2 FQGTGA. CDR3 size: 14 residues. V shed 5 bases, J shed 8 bases, and the junction held 8 bases outside the gene matches. This CDR3 reads CASSLHGGVYEQFF. The DNA for the CDR3 is TGTGCCAGCAGCCTCCACGGGGGGGTCTATGAGCAGTTCTTC.

The chain links TRBV5-1 to TRBJ2-7, with 12 positions matching TRBD1. CDR1 and CDR2 (germline): SGHRS, YFSETQ. The V segment lost 3 bases and the J segment 5 bases; nucleotides outside the gene matches: 6. The CDR3 is 15 amino acids. Here the CDR3 reads CASSSSGTGGDEQYF. The CDR3 DNA reads TGCGCCAGCAGCTCATCCGGGACAGGGGGCGACGAGCAGTACTTC. The full variable domain, its missing parts supplied by reference TRBV5-1 and TRBJ2-7, is KAGVTQTPRYLIKTRGQQVTLSCSPISGHRSVSWYQQTPGQGLQFLFEYFSETQRNKGNFPGRFSGRQFSNSRSEMNVSTLELGDSALYLCASSSSGTGGDEQYFGPGTRLTVT.

This chain uses TRBV5-4 with TRBJ2-7; possibly TRBD2 for D (6 bases). This CDR3 is 12 amino acids long. CDR1 SGHNT and CDR2 YYREEE come from the germline V gene (reference sequence). V was trimmed by 4 bases and J by 6 bases, leaving 11 bases between them. The CDR3 is CASSKVGGEQYF. The CDR3 nucleotides read TGTGCCAGCAGCAAAGTGGGGGGCGAGCAGTACTTC.

The V gene is TRBV6-1, the J gene TRBJ2-1; D is perhaps TRBD2 (6 bases). The CDR3 consists of 16 residues. The ends were cut back, 2 bases at V and 7 bases at J, with 18 bases in the middle. Looked up from germline, CDR1 is MNHNS and CDR2 is SASEGT. The chain's CDR3 is CASSEIWGGERNEQFF. The DNA of the CDR3 is TGTGCCAGCAGTGAAATTTGGGGAGGAGAGCGTAATGAGCAGTTCTTC.

This sequence joins TRBV5-1 and TRBJ2-7; 7 bases match TRBD2. The germline V gene has CDR1 SGHRS and CDR2 YFSETQ. The trim removed 4 bases at V and 0 bases at J, leaving 4 bases unmatched. The CDR3 is 14 residues long. In nucleotides, the CDR3 is TGCGCCAGCAGCGCAGCGGGAAGCTCCTACGAGCAGTACTTC. Protein: CASSAAGSSYEQYF.

Note on this clone: Other nucleotide sequences in the sample specify the same CDR3. This chain uses TRBV2 with TRBJ2-7; D perhaps matches TRBD2 (6 bases). The CDR3 has 12 residues. Trimming stripped 6 bases from V and 2 bases from J, with 8 bases between. Germline CDR1 reads SNHLY; CDR2 reads FYNNEI. The CDR3 spells CASRPGAYEQYF. The CDR3, as DNA: TGTGCCAGCAGGCCGGGAGCCTACGAGCAGTACTTC.

The gene calls are TRBV27 and TRBJ2-7; maybe TRBD2 (6 bases). There are 16 residues in the CDR3. Trimming took off 3 bases at V and 1 base at J, with 16 bases between the two ends. The germline CDR1 and CDR2 sequences are MNHEY and SMNVEV (reference sequence). For the CDR3, the DNA is TGTGCCAGCAGTTTTCGGGCGGGAACGGGGTCCTACGAGCAGTACTTC. This sequence encodes CASSFRAGTGSYEQYF.

The V and J genes are TRBV9 and TRBJ2-1; D remains unclear. CDR3 length: 15 residues. With 0 bases removed from V and 3 bases from J, the gap between germline ends came to 10 bases. The germline V gene encodes CDR1 SGDLS and CDR2 YYNGEE. CDR3 region: CASSVGSQGYNEQFF. In nucleotides, the CDR3 is TGTGCCAGCAGCGTAGGTAGCCAAGGCTACAATGAGCAGTTCTTC.

The chain combines TRBV5-1 with TRBJ2-2; 8 bases are a match to TRBD1. Germline V gives CDR1 SGHRS, CDR2 YFSETQ. The junction had 8 bases not matched to a gene; V was cut back by 4 bases and J by 6 bases. The CDR3 is 15 residues long. CDR3 loop: CASSPKTGAAGELFF. DNA of the CDR3: TGCGCCAGCAGCCCAAAGACAGGGGCGGCCGGGGAGCTGTTTTTT. The full variable domain, its missing parts supplied by reference TRBV5-1 and TRBJ2-2, is KAGVTQTPRYLIKTRGQQVTLSCSPISGHRSVSWYQQTPGQGLQFLFEYFSETQRNKGNFPGRFSGRQFSNSRSEMNVSTLELGDSALYLCASSPKTGAAGELFFGEGSRLTVL.

The V gene is TRBV29-1, the J gene TRBJ2-3; 9 nucleotides match TRBD2. Germline CDR1 SQVTM, CDR2 ANQGSEA. CDR3 length equals 13 residues. Unmatched junction bases numbered 6, after V lost 4 bases and J lost 7 bases. The CDR3 loop is CSVVLAGRNTQYF. The CDR3 bases are TGCAGCGTTGTTCTAGCGGGAAGGAATACGCAGTATTTT.

J is TRBJ1-1 and V is TRBV5-6; weak D call: TRBD1 (5 bases). Germline CDR1 is SGHDT and CDR2 is YYEEEE. Between the trimmed V and J ends, which lost 2 bases and 0 bases, there was a span of 8 bases. The CDR3 has 14 amino acids. CDR3 coding DNA: TGTGCCAGCAGCTTACAGGCCCTGAACACTGAAGCTTTCTTT. It translates to CASSLQALNTEAFF.

V is TRBV10-3 and J is TRBJ2-5, with 12 nucleotides matching TRBD2. The J segment lost 1 base and the V segment lost 7 bases, leaving 10 bases of the junction unmatched. The CDR3 extends over 17 amino acids. Germline loops: CDR1 ENHRY, CDR2 SYGVKD. The chain's CDR3 is CAITAGTSGLSQETQYF. The CDR3 coding sequence is TGTGCCATCACCGCCGGGACTAGCGGGCTCAGCCAAGAGACCCAGTACTTC.

The V call is TRBV28, the J call TRBJ2-5; the match to TRBD1 covers 8 bases. This CDR3 comprises 18 residues. Losses at the gene ends were 2 bases for V and 7 bases for J; bases not matched to a gene: 18. Germline CDR1 and CDR2: MDHEN and SYDVKM. CDR3 in amino acids: CASSLSLGRGPEGLTQYF. DNA of the CDR3: TGTGCCAGCAGTTTAAGTCTGGGCAGGGGGCCGGAAGGGCTGACCCAGTACTTC.

This clone has more than one count but fewer than ten. The chain recombines TRBV7-9 with TRBJ2-1, with 9 bases aligning to TRBD1. Unmatched junction bases numbered 5, after V lost 2 bases and J lost 9 bases. From germline, CDR1 is SEHNR and CDR2 FQNEAQ (reference sequence). The CDR3 length is 14 residues. DNA for the CDR3: TGTGCCAGCAGCTTATCGGGACAGGGTACTGAGCAGTTCTTC. Translating gives CASSLSGQGTEQFF.

The chain is built from TRBV9 and TRBJ1-1; 7 nucleotides agree with TRBD1. The V segment lost 5 bases and the J segment 2 bases; nucleotides outside the gene matches: 3. The length of the CDR3 is 13 residues. CDR1 and CDR2 (germline): SGDLS, YYNGEE. CDR3 bases: TGTGCCAGCAGTGGGGACAGTAACACTGAAGCTTTCTTT. It encodes CASSGDSNTEAFF.

V is TRBV7-3 and J is TRBJ2-1; TRBD1 matches at 8 bases. Germline V gene sequence: CDR1 SGHTA, CDR2 FQGTGA. V lost 2 bases, J lost 8 bases, and 8 bases stayed unmatched. The CDR3 runs 15 residues. This CDR3 reads CASSLVGTGGDEQFF. In nucleotides, the CDR3 is TGTGCCAGCAGCTTAGTAGGGACAGGCGGGGATGAGCAGTTCTTC.

This clone was recorded only once. The genes are TRBV5-1 and TRBJ1-1, with TRBD1 matching over 9 bases. V trimming: 4 bases; J trimming: 11 bases; junction bases outside the gene matches: 6. CDR1 and CDR2 from the germline V gene are SGHRS and YFSETQ. The CDR3 is 12 residues long. This CDR3 reads CASSPRTGDAFF. Here the CDR3 DNA reads TGCGCCAGCAGCCCAAGGACAGGGGATGCTTTCTTT.

To note about this clone: This specimen includes other DNA sequences encoding the same CDR3. This chain joins TRBV24-1 and TRBJ1-1, with TRBD1 matching over 9 bases. The junction had 1 base not matched to a gene; V was cut back by 4 bases and J by 2 bases. Per germline, CDR1 KGHDR and CDR2 SFDVKD. The CDR3 is 14 amino acids. The CDR3 nucleotides are TGTGCCACCAGTGAGGGACAGGGTAACACTGAAGCTTTCTTT. This gives the protein CATSEGQGNTEAFF.